The next 11 T cell receptor beta chains were all read from a single sample in a study of regulatory T cells in long-lasting Graves disease. Investigators prepared the TCR beta libraries by applying iRepertoire HTBI primers and Arm-PCR of CDR3 regions. Using its own MiXCR run on the multiplex PCR reads, TCRdb lists one record per CDR3 protein. The sample yields about 560,000 distinct CDR3 sequences, 16% seen once. Stated time point: newly diagnosed GD, antithyroid drugs for less than 3 months. From PBMCs, RNA was extracted and then used to make the TCR library. This sample was shared with a second study, whose subject was T cells in Graves' hyperthyroidism and ophthalmopathy.

Source: peripheral blood mononuclear cells (PBMCs), taken at new diagnosis, from a patient treated with antithyroid drugs. Every receptor here comes from a man in his late teens or twenties with Graves disease.

There are many counts of this clonotype. The V and J genes are TRBV7-9 and TRBJ2-5, with D possibly matching TRBD1 (5 bases). Germline V gene lookup returns CDR1 SEHNR and CDR2 FQNEAQ (reference sequence). The CDR3 runs 13 residues. The V and J ends lost 1 base and 5 bases respectively, with 8 bases between them. CDR3 protein: CASSLDRSETQYF. CDR3 coding DNA: TGTGCCAGCAGCTTAGACAGGTCGGAGACCCAGTACTTC.

The gene calls are TRBV9 and TRBJ2-1; TRBD2 might be the D (7 bases). Germline V lookup: CDR1 SGDLS, CDR2 YYNGEE. Trimming shortened V by 4 bases and J by 6 bases, and 29 bases separated the two germline ends. CDR3 size: 19 residues. In DNA form, the CDR3 reads TGTGCCAGCAGCTTAAGGGGGGGAAAAGGGGGAGGGCCCGGCAATGAGCAGTTCTTC. As protein: CASSLRGGKGGGPGNEQFF.

This clonotype was recorded at least ten times. The V gene is TRBV7-9, the J gene TRBJ2-3, with 9 bases identical to TRBD2. Losses at the gene ends were 4 bases for V and 5 bases for J; bases not matched to a gene: 7. CDR3 length equals 15 residues. Per the germline V gene, CDR1 is SEHNR and CDR2 is FQNEAQ (reference sequence). The CDR3 sequence is CASSSTSGSEDTQYF. The CDR3 DNA reads TGTGCCAGCAGCTCTACTAGCGGGTCTGAAGATACGCAGTATTTT.

This clonotype occurred once. The chain uses TRBV7-9 and TRBJ2-7; D ambiguous. CDR3 length: 14 residues. Trimming left V 1 base short and J 2 bases short, with 9 bases between. The germline gives CDR1 SEHNR, CDR2 FQNEAQ (reference sequence). CDR3 nucleotide sequence: TGTGCCAGCAGCTTAGTCGGTCAGACCTACGAGCAGTACTTC. This sequence encodes CASSLVGQTYEQYF.

The chain recombines TRBV25-1 with TRBJ2-1; 10 nucleotides agree with TRBD2. Germline V gene lookup returns CDR1 MGHDK and CDR2 SYGVNS. The CDR3 is 15 residues long. V lost 10 bases to trimming and J lost 4 bases; unmatched junction nucleotides: 10. The CDR3 is CATTSGAAPYNEQFF. The CDR3 nucleotides read TGTGCCACCACTAGCGGGGCCGCCCCTTACAATGAGCAGTTCTTC.

This clonotype has a count of ten or more. This chain connects TRBV6-1 to TRBJ1-1; the D gene is possibly TRBD1 (5 bases). The germline CDR1 and CDR2 sequences are MNHNS and SASEGT. V was shortened by 6 bases and J by 0 bases, with 8 bases between the two germline ends. There are 13 residues in the CDR3. DNA of the CDR3: TGTGCCAGCAGAAGACAGTTGAACACTGAAGCTTTCTTT. It specifies CASRRQLNTEAFF.

J is TRBJ2-5 and V is TRBV20-1; D assignment may be TRBD1 or TRBD2 (5 bases each). V was shortened by 6 bases and J by 10 bases, with 18 bases between the two germline ends. The CDR3 consists of 12 residues. Germline CDR1 and CDR2: DFQATT and SNEGSKA (reference sequence). The CDR3 loop is CSARASGAIQYF. The CDR3 DNA follows: TGCAGTGCGAGGGCGTCTGGGGCAATCCAGTACTTC.

This clonotype was seen a handful of times. The chain has TRBV28 and TRBJ1-1; the D gene is possibly TRBD1 (5 bases). Trimming cost V 3 bases and J 0 bases, with 11 bases left between them. This CDR3 is built from 15 residues. Germline V gene sequence: CDR1 MDHEN, CDR2 SYDVKM. CDR3 residues: CASSFLRQMNTEAFF. The CDR3, as DNA: TGTGCCAGCAGTTTTCTGCGACAGATGAACACTGAAGCTTTCTTT.

Only a few counts were recorded for this clonotype. The V call is TRBV9, the J call TRBJ1-6; no reliable D call. Trimming cost V 1 base and J 7 bases, with 6 bases left between them. The CDR3 extends over 13 amino acids. Germline CDR1 and CDR2: SGDLS and YYNGEE. The CDR3 DNA follows: TGTGCCAGCAGCGTATCCGGGAATTCACCCCTCCACTTT. Amino acid sequence: CASSVSGNSPLHF.

This sequence joins TRBV19 and TRBJ2-2; no definite D call. The CDR3 is made up of 12 amino acids. Germline CDR1 LNHDA, CDR2 SQIVND (reference sequence). With 7 bases removed from V and 4 bases from J, the gap between germline ends came to 7 bases. The CDR3 here is CASKPITGELFF. In DNA, the CDR3 is TGTGCCAGTAAACCGATCACCGGGGAGCTGTTTTTT.

The chain has TRBV20-1 and TRBJ1-5; D is undetermined. Trimming removed 6 bases at V and 5 bases at J, with 17 bases between. Germline V gene sequence: CDR1 DFQATT, CDR2 SNEGSKA (reference sequence). This CDR3 region has 14 residues. The CDR3 DNA reads TGCAGTGCGGGAACCGGGAGAAACTATCAGCCCCAGCATTTT. Translation gives CSAGTGRNYQPQHF.